The 18 T cell receptor beta chains given below trace back to one sample, sequenced in a study of T cell responses to AZD1222 COVID-19 vaccine. TCRdb keeps only in-frame clones here, not all; method: immunoSEQ multiplex PCR. The sample contains some 150,000 clones, about 93% of which appear only once. Sequenced here: peripheral blood, sampled on day 0 of MenACWY control vaccination. The receptors derive from an adult in good health.

This chain uses TRBV7-2 with TRBJ2-7; 10 bases align to TRBD2. From germline, CDR1 is SGHTA and CDR2 FQGNSA. This CDR3 is built from 15 residues. Trimming cost V 4 bases and J 0 bases; bases outside gene matches: 3. The chain's CDR3 is CASSSTSGASYEQYF. In DNA, the CDR3 is TGTGCCAGCAGCTCAACTAGCGGGGCCTCCTACGAGCAGTACTTC.

V and J are TRBV29-1 and TRBJ1-1; 7 nucleotides align to TRBD1. The V and J ends lost 2 bases and 1 base, in that order; junction bases with no gene match: 4. CDR1 and CDR2 (germline): SQVTM, ANQGSEA. The CDR3 runs to 14 residues. The CDR3 sequence is CSVERGLWNTEAFF. The CDR3 bases are TGCAGCGTTGAAAGGGGGCTTTGGAACACTGAAGCTTTCTTT.

The chain is built from TRBV12-5 and TRBJ2-7; 11 positions match TRBD1. Trimming took 1 base from V and 1 from J; bases not matched to a gene: 0. The CDR3 sequence is 15 residues long. CDR1 is LGHNT, CDR2 FRNRAP, per germline. In DNA, the CDR3 is TGTGCTAGTGGTTTGGGGGACAGGGGGTCCTACGAGCAGTACTTC. Its translation: CASGLGDRGSYEQYF.

Only a few counts were recorded for this clone. V is TRBV9 and J is TRBJ1-3; no clear D. The V end was cut by 2 bases, the J end by 3 bases, with 15 bases between. The CDR3 contains 16 residues. The germline CDR1 and CDR2 sequences are SGDLS and YYNGEE. CDR3 nucleotides: TGTGCCAGCAGCGTTACCGACGGGTCTTATGGAAACACCATATATTTT. Translation: CASSVTDGSYGNTIYF.

The rearrangement links TRBV9 to TRBJ1-6; no clear D gene. The germline V gene encodes CDR1 SGDLS and CDR2 YYNGEE. The CDR3 is 13 residues long. V shed 0 bases and J shed 8 bases, with 6 bases lying between them. CDR3 bases: TGTGCCAGCAGCGTAGGGGCAGATTCACCCCTCCACTTT. This translates into CASSVGADSPLHF.

The chain recombines TRBV18 with TRBJ1-1, with 8 bases fitting TRBD1. The germline V gene encodes CDR1 KGHSH and CDR2 LQKENI. The length of the CDR3 is 17 residues. With V trimmed by 2 bases and J by 1 base, 9 bases remained unmatched. CDR3 loop: CASSPTTTGAGNTEAFF. CDR3 nucleotides: TGTGCCAGCTCACCAACGACGACAGGGGCTGGGAACACTGAAGCTTTCTTT.

The chain has TRBV5-4 and TRBJ2-5; 14 bases match TRBD2. There are 18 residues in the CDR3. The germline V gene has CDR1 SGHNT and CDR2 YYREEE (reference sequence). The junction had 13 bases not matched to a gene; V was cut back by 4 bases and J by 5 bases. CDR3: CASSPRLAGGELGETQYF. DNA for the CDR3: TGTGCCAGCAGCCCCAGACTAGCGGGAGGGGAGTTGGGGGAGACCCAGTACTTC.

V and J are TRBV6-5 and TRBJ1-4, with D perhaps matching TRBD1 (5 bases). The CDR3 loop spans 13 amino acids. Germline lookup yields CDR1 MNHEY and CDR2 SVGAGI. The CDR3 is CVVSSSGDEKLFF. Here the CDR3 DNA reads TGTGTCGTCTCCAGCTCGGGGGATGAAAAACTGTTTTTT.

The chain is built from TRBV27 and TRBJ1-5; 9 nucleotides match TRBD1. Germline values: CDR1 MNHEY, CDR2 SMNVEV (reference sequence). V was pared by 4 bases and J by 8 bases, with 3 bases of the junction left unmatched. CDR3 length: 13 amino acids. The CDR3 region is CASSSDRGEPQHF. In DNA form, the CDR3 reads TGTGCCAGCAGTTCGGACAGGGGCGAGCCCCAGCATTTT.

In its sample, this clone was seen once. The CDR3 bases are TGTGCCAGCACCCCCGGGACAGGGCTCCACGAGCAGTACTTC. It translates to CASTPGTGLHEQYF. The chain recombines TRBV6-1 with TRBJ2-7; TRBD1 aligns across 9 bases. The ends lost 7 bases at V and 5 bases at J; junction bases unmatched: 9. The length of the CDR3 is 14 residues. Germline V gives CDR1 MNHNS, CDR2 SASEGT.

The chain links TRBV12-3 or TRBV12-4 to TRBJ1-1; 8 bases line up with TRBD1. V shed 6 bases and J 3 bases; nucleotides not matched to a gene: 3. This CDR3 contains 13 residues. In nucleotides, the CDR3 is TGTGCCAGCAGACCGGACAGGGACACTGAAGCTTTCTTT. The encoded protein is CASRPDRDTEAFF.

The rearrangement joins TRBV6-5 to TRBJ1-2; the match to TRBD1 covers 8 bases. This CDR3 comprises 13 residues. V gave up 7 bases and J gave up 7 bases; unmatched junction bases: 8. Germline CDR1 is MNHEY and CDR2 is SVGAGI. CDR3 DNA sequence: TGTGCCAGCAAGACTCAGGGGGCAGGTGGCTACACCTTC. This translates into CASKTQGAGGYTF.

This clone was detected once. The J gene is TRBJ2-7, the V gene TRBV6-2 or TRBV6-3; 8 bases are shared with TRBD1. In germline, CDR1 is MNHEY, CDR2 SVGEGT. The CDR3 length is 18 residues. J gave up 4 bases and V 6 bases, and 20 bases lay outside the gene matches. CDR3 loop: CASRYGTGLSKGLYEQYF. CDR3 in DNA: TGTGCCAGCAGATACGGGACAGGATTGAGTAAGGGACTTTACGAGCAGTACTTC.

The chain has TRBV11-3 and TRBJ2-1; no clear D. Trimming removed 2 bases at V and 4 bases at J, with 9 bases between. The CDR3 extends over 14 amino acids. CDR1 is SGHNT, CDR2 YENEEA, per germline. CDR3 in amino acids: CASSLRADYNEQFF. CDR3 bases: TGTGCCAGCAGCTTAAGAGCAGATTACAATGAGCAGTTCTTC.

The V call is TRBV29-1, the J call TRBJ2-5; TRBD2 agrees at 7 bases. V lost 4 bases and J lost 2; bases outside the gene matches: 1. This CDR3 region has 12 residues. Germline CDR1 is SQVTM and CDR2 is ANQGSEA. DNA for the CDR3: TGCAGCGTTGGGGGGGGACAAGAGACCCAGTACTTC. This gives the protein CSVGGGQETQYF. The complete variable domain, with remaining parts taken from reference TRBV29-1 and TRBJ2-5, reads SAVISQKPSRDICQRGTSLTIQCQVDSQVTMMFWYRQQPGQSLTLIATANQGSEATYESGFVIDKFPISRPNLTFSTLTVSNMSPEDSSIYLCSVGGGQETQYFGPGTRLLVL.

The chain combines TRBV6-1 with TRBJ2-3, with 11 bases identical to TRBD2. The CDR3 contains 16 residues. Germline lookup yields CDR1 MNHNS and CDR2 SASEGT. V lost 6 bases to trimming and J lost 3 bases; unmatched junction nucleotides: 8. CDR3 coding DNA: TGTGCCAGCAGCGAAATACTAGCGGGAGAAACAGATACGCAGTATTTT. Encoded protein: CASSEILAGETDTQYF.

This rearrangement joins TRBV27 to TRBJ1-1; 7 positions match TRBD1. CDR1 MNHEY and CDR2 SMNVEV come from the germline V gene (reference sequence). This CDR3 has 16 residues. V gave up 6 bases and J gave up 2 bases; unmatched junction bases: 12. The DNA for the CDR3 is TGTGCCAGCAGCGGGACAGCCATTAAGGATAACACTGAAGCTTTCTTT. It encodes CASSGTAIKDNTEAFF.

CDR3 in amino acids: CASSWGPNNYGYTF. The CDR3 coding sequence is TGTGCCAGCAGCTGGGGACCAAATAACTATGGCTACACCTTC. The chain has TRBV5-5 and TRBJ1-2; tentative D call: TRBD1 (5 bases). CDR1 is SGHKS and CDR2 is YYEKEE in the germline V gene (reference sequence). This CDR3 is built from 14 residues. With 3 bases removed from V and 1 base from J, the gap between germline ends came to 10 bases.